This entry lists 9 T cell receptor beta chains sequenced from one sample in a study of cytomegalovirus exposure and HLA in healthy donors. The PCR ran on 60 Vbeta and 13 Jbeta primers. Only in-frame clones appear in the TCRdb table, and some are missing; sequencing was by immunoSEQ multiplex PCR. The sample consists of roughly 100,000 clones, about 81% of them appearing once. Sequenced sample: PBMCs. The receptor source for this set is a young man in good health and CMV-seronegative.

V usage is TRBV5-4 and J usage is TRBJ1-2; no clear D. CDR3 size: 17 residues. V shed 2 bases and J shed 5 bases, with 22 bases lying between them. Germline CDR1 and CDR2: SGHNT and YYREEE (reference sequence). CDR3 DNA: TGTGCCAGCAGCTTCCCGGGTAATCCCAGCCCGCCTTATGGCTACACCTTC. Its protein product is CASSFPGNPSPPYGYTF.

This sequence joins TRBV5-6 and TRBJ1-1; perhaps TRBD1 as D (6 bases). V lost 5 bases, J lost 1 base, and 18 bases lay in between. CDR3 length equals 16 residues. Germline CDR1 SGHDT, CDR2 YYEEEE. In DNA, the CDR3 is TGTGCCAGCAGTCTACGGGGGGCGGGCAGGAACACTGAAGCTTTCTTT. Protein product: CASSLRGAGRNTEAFF.

This chain links TRBV5-1 with TRBJ2-5; 14 positions agree with TRBD2. The closer fit of TRBJ2-7 to the DNA end suggests the J call may be wrong. This CDR3 region has 16 residues. Per germline, CDR1 SGHRS and CDR2 YFSETQ. The CDR3 region is CASSLRTSGGLYEQYF. The CDR3, as DNA: TGCGCCAGCAGCCTACGGACTAGCGGGGGGTTGTACGAGCAGTACTTC.

The V gene is TRBV6-5, the J gene TRBJ2-3, with 7 bases fitting TRBD2. The CDR3 runs 15 residues. V lost 0 bases and J lost 4; bases outside the gene matches: 4. Germline lookup yields CDR1 MNHEY and CDR2 SVGAGI. In nucleotides, the CDR3 is TGTGCCAGCAGTTACTCTTGGACTAGGCCAGATACGCAGTATTTT. Translation gives CASSYSWTRPDTQYF.

The genes are TRBV6-6 and TRBJ2-1; 13 positions match TRBD2. V was pared by 4 bases and J by 7 bases, with 4 bases of the junction left unmatched. The CDR3 sequence is 15 residues long. CDR1 is MNHNY, CDR2 SVGAGI, per germline (reference sequence). CDR3 in DNA: TGTGCCAGCAGTTTCGGACTAGCGGGAGTAAATGAGCAGTTCTTC. Its translation: CASSFGLAGVNEQFF.

The V gene is TRBV5-1, the J gene TRBJ1-2, with unresolved D. CDR1 and CDR2 (germline): SGHRS, YFSETQ. The germline V and J ends were trimmed by 4 bases and 4 bases, with 14 bases remaining between them. The CDR3 is 14 amino acids. The CDR3 spells CASSPAEAGYGYTF. The CDR3 bases are TGCGCCAGCAGCCCCGCAGAGGCGGGCTATGGCTACACCTTC.

This clone was seen once. This rearrangement joins TRBV28 to TRBJ1-1; TRBD1 agrees at 9 bases. The CDR3 extends over 13 amino acids. V lost 6 bases and J lost 5; bases outside the gene matches: 4. Germline CDR1 reads MDHEN; CDR2 reads SYDVKM. CDR3 sequence: CASSPDRGTEAFF. The CDR3, as DNA: TGTGCCAGCAGCCCGGACAGGGGAACTGAAGCTTTCTTT.

This rearrangement joins TRBV5-4 to TRBJ1-6, with 8 bases matching TRBD1. The CDR3 sequence is 14 residues long. Germline V gives CDR1 SGHNT, CDR2 YYREEE (reference sequence). Trimming took 1 base from V and 9 from J; bases not matched to a gene: 3. The CDR3 region has the DNA TGTGCCAGCAGCTTGCAGGGGGCCAGTTCACCCCTCCACTTT. Its protein is CASSLQGASSPLHF.

The chain employs TRBV9 and TRBJ2-1; D might be TRBD1 (6 bases). V lost 3 bases, J lost 3 bases, and 13 bases lay in between. This CDR3 has 15 residues. Germline CDR1 is SGDLS and CDR2 is YYNGEE. The CDR3 is CASSATDRNYNEQFF. As DNA, the CDR3 is TGTGCCAGCAGCGCGACGGACAGAAACTACAATGAGCAGTTCTTC.